This T cell receptor (beta chain) stems from a study of shared clonotypes between healthy human individuals. Overall study: Per donor, three plates held CD4 naive cells, three held CD4 memory, two held CD8 naive and one held CD8 memory. Findings and caveats of the study: With four donors compared, 4.5% to 6.5% of naive CD4 clonotypes were shared. Rarefaction indicated that sorted-subset sequencing remained incomplete although depth was large.

Terminally differentiated effector memory CD45RA+ cells were left out of the naive CD8 fraction, which was CD45RO-negative and positively selected for CCR7. Only Caucasian adults living in Nashville, Tennessee served as donors. The protocol was immunoSEQ multiplex PCR, while the TCRdb copy is restricted to in-frame clones and leaves out a portion. The data show approximately 740,000 clones, 92% seen once. V was cut by 3 bases and J by 3 bases, with 9 bases left in between. CDR1 is MNHNS and CDR2 is SASEGT in the germline V gene. This CDR3 comprises 13 residues. Regarding this clone: Its antigen is unknown.

Sequences were obtained from naive CD8+ T cells sorted from blood. The rearrangement joins TRBV6-1 to TRBJ2-7; tentative D call: TRBD2 (6 bases). The TCR originated in a man younger than 40 in good health. In nucleotides, the CDR3 is TGTGCCAGCAGTGACGGGAGAGACTACGAGCAGTACTTC. Protein: CASSDGRDYEQYF.